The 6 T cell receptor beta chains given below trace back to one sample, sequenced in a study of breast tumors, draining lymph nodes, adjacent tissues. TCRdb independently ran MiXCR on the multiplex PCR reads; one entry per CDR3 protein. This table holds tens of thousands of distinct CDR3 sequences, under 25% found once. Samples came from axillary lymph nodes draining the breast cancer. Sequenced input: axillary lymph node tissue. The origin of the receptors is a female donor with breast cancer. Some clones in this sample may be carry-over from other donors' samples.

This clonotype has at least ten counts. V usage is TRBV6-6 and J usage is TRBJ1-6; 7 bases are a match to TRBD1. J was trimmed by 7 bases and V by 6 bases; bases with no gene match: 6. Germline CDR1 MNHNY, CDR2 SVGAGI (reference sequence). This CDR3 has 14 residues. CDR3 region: CASSQQGINSPLHF. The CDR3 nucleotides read TGTGCCAGCAGCCAACAGGGGATCAATTCACCCCTCCACTTT.

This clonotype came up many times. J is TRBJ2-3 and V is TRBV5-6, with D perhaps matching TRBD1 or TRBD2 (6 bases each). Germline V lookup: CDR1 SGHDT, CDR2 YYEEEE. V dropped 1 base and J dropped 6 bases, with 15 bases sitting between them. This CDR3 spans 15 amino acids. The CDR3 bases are TGTGCCAGCAGCTTGACCGGAGGGGGTGCGGATACGCAGTATTTT. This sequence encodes CASSLTGGGADTQYF.

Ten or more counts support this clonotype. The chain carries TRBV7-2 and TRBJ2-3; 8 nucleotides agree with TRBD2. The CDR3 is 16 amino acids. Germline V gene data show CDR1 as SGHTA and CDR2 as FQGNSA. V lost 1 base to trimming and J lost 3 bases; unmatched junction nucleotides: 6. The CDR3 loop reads CASSLGAAGGTDTQYF. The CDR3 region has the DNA TGTGCCAGCAGCTTAGGGGCGGCGGGAGGAACAGATACGCAGTATTTT.

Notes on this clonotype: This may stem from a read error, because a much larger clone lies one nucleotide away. The DNA of the CDR3 is TGTGCCAGCAGCTTGCTCGGGGAGCTCTATAGCTACACCTTC. Amino acid sequence: CASSLLGELYSYTF. This chain connects TRBV5-5 to TRBJ1-2; D is undetermined. CDR1 and CDR2 (germline): SGHKS, YYEKEE (reference sequence). CDR3 size: 14 residues.

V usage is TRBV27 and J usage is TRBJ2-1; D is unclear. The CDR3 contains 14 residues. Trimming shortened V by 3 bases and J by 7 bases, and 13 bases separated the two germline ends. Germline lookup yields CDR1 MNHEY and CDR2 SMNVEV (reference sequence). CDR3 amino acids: CASSFVGVQNEQFF. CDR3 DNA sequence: TGTGCCAGCAGTTTTGTCGGAGTGCAGAATGAGCAGTTCTTC.

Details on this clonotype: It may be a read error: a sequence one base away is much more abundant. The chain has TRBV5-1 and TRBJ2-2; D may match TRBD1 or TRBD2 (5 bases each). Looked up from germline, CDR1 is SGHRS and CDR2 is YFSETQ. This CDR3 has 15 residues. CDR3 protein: CASSLQGTNTGEMFF. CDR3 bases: TGCGCCAGCAGCCTGCAGGGTACGAACACCGGGGAGATGTTTTTT.